This TCR beta chain was captured by sequencing in a study of blood T cells in healthy people across ages. Study-level information: Every two T cells gave about one barcoded beta molecule via template switching.

A second about 6 to 12 cycle PCR used barcoded and J-beta primers. TCRdb called the 5' RACE reads again in MiXCR, with one record for every CDR3 protein. Among more than 900,000 distinct CDR3 sequences listed, approximately 26% were seen once. The CDR3 runs to 13 residues. Trimming shortened V by 5 bases and J by 4 bases, and 9 bases separated the two germline ends. This same sample was also part of a study on T cells of mothers and their children. Per that study: The second PCR used the M1S primer, and this primer added sample barcodes and 2-4 random nucleotides. Sequencing got over 10 million TCR beta CDR3 reads from each mother and around 3.1 million from each child.

The rearrangement uses TRBV12-3 or TRBV12-4 and TRBJ1-3; D is ambiguous. The TCR was taken from a girl aged 2-9 years in good health. Sequenced: blood. The chain's CDR3 is CASSPGLGNTIYF. For the CDR3, the DNA is TGTGCCAGCAGTCCCGGTTTGGGAAACACCATATATTTT.